A single sample is the source of the 24 T cell receptor beta chains below, sequenced in a study of OX40 agonist ivuxolimab in advanced cancers. Library creation used the immunoSEQ multiplex PCR assay. In TCRdb, the immuneACCESS table is reduced to in-frame sequences with V and J assigned. These tables do not hold every clone; where another copy was compared, an unresolved V gene accounts for under half, and the others remain unexplained. Across this sample there are about 69,000 clones, with 80% to 90% seen only once. Around 6% of the sample rests with the top ten. The input for sequencing was CD4+ or CD8+ T cells sorted from blood, taken in a trial of the OX40 agonist ivuxolimab. These receptors were obtained from an adult with an advanced solid tumor such as melanoma, head and neck, liver or kidney cancer.

The chain uses TRBV6-1 and TRBJ1-6, with 7 bases aligning to TRBD1. Germline CDR1 and CDR2: MNHNS and SASEGT. The CDR3 has 16 residues. Germline trimming cut 1 base from V and 8 bases from J; bases unmatched to any gene: 8. The CDR3 loop reads CASSEVKGARYSPLHF. CDR3 sequence (DNA): TGTGCCAGCAGTGAAGTGAAGGGGGCAAGATATTCACCCCTCCACTTT.

The V call is TRBV7-8, the J call TRBJ2-7; TRBD1 is a possible D gene (5 bases). Germline V gene lookup returns CDR1 SGHVS and CDR2 FQNEAQ. V lost 5 bases and J 3 bases, leaving 17 bases between the germline ends. This CDR3 has 15 residues. CDR3 DNA sequence: TGTGCCAGCAGCCCGATAGGGGTTTCAGGCTACGAGCAGTACTTC. Its protein product is CASSPIGVSGYEQYF.

V gene TRBV27 combines with J gene TRBJ2-1; D tentatively fits TRBD1 or TRBD2 (5 bases each). Deletions cut 4 bases from V and 2 bases from J, with 9 bases between. The length of the CDR3 is 14 residues. The germline gives CDR1 MNHEY, CDR2 SMNVEV (reference sequence). DNA for the CDR3: TGTGCCAGCAGTTCAGGGACCCCCTACAATGAGCAGTTCTTC. Translation: CASSSGTPYNEQFF.

The chain combines TRBV29-1 with TRBJ1-1; maybe TRBD1 (5 bases). This CDR3 spans 17 amino acids. Trimming took off 3 bases at V and 2 bases at J, with 22 bases between the two ends. Germline V gene data show CDR1 as SQVTM and CDR2 as ANQGSEA. CDR3 in DNA: TGCAGCGTTGAGCCCGGGCCAGGGAGGATGGGTAACACTGAAGCTTTCTTT. It translates to CSVEPGPGRMGNTEAFF.

The rearrangement joins TRBV5-4 to TRBJ2-7; TRBD1 agrees at 10 bases. The V segment lost 5 bases and the J segment 2 bases; nucleotides outside the gene matches: 7. Germline CDR1 SGHNT, CDR2 YYREEE (reference sequence). The CDR3 has 15 amino acids. CDR3 bases: TGTGCCAGCAGTTACCCGGGACAGGGGACCTACGAGCAGTACTTC. Its protein is CASSYPGQGTYEQYF.

This clone was seen just once. CDR3 residues: CASSKSSSADTQYF. CDR3 in DNA: TGTGCCAGCAGCAAATCGAGCAGTGCTGATACGCAGTATTTT. This rearrangement joins TRBV11-2 to TRBJ2-3; D not certain. The CDR3 length is 14 residues. The ends were cut back, 5 bases at V and 6 bases at J, with 15 bases in the middle. Germline V gives CDR1 SGHAT, CDR2 FQNNGV.

The chain joins TRBV9 to TRBJ2-3; D is possibly TRBD1 (6 bases). The germline V gene encodes CDR1 SGDLS and CDR2 YYNGEE. The ends were cut back, 4 bases at V and 0 bases at J, with 12 bases in the middle. CDR3 size: 15 residues. CDR3 DNA sequence: TGTGCCAGCAGCCCCAGGACAGCTAGCACAGATACGCAGTATTTT. Protein: CASSPRTASTDTQYF.

This chain joins TRBV7-3 and TRBJ1-1; 11 bases line up with TRBD1. V lost 3 bases and J lost 5; bases outside the gene matches: 2. Germline assignment: CDR1 SGHTA and CDR2 FQGTGA. This CDR3 contains 14 residues. CDR3 in DNA: TGTGCCAGCAGCTTCGGGACAGGGGGAACTGAAGCTTTCTTT. Translating gives CASSFGTGGTEAFF.

The chain has TRBV19 and TRBJ1-1, with a possible D match to TRBD1 (6 bases). CDR3 length equals 16 residues. V lost 1 base to trimming and J lost 4 bases, with 16 bases between them. Germline loops: CDR1 LNHDA, CDR2 SQIVND (reference sequence). The CDR3, as DNA: TGTGCCAGTAGTATAGTCGGGGGCAATTTGGTCACTGAAGCTTTCTTT. Amino acid sequence: CASSIVGGNLVTEAFF.

For the CDR3, the DNA is TGCGCCAGCAGCCAAGGAGCTAGCGGGGGGAACGAGCAGTACTTC. Amino acid sequence: CASSQGASGGNEQYF. V is TRBV4-1 and J is TRBJ2-7; 11 bases align to TRBD2. The V and J ends lost 1 base and 5 bases, in that order; junction bases with no gene match: 4. CDR3 length: 15 residues. Germline CDR1 and CDR2: MGHRA and YSYEKL.

V gene TRBV2 combines with J gene TRBJ1-2; possible D gene TRBD1, 5 bases. Germline V CDR1 and CDR2: SNHLY, FYNNEI. V was shortened by 1 base and J by 5 bases, with 20 bases between the two germline ends. The CDR3 is 17 amino acids. The CDR3 DNA reads as TGTGCCAGCAGTGAAGTCCCCGGGACTCCCGGCGGGTATGGCTACACCTTC. Protein sequence: CASSEVPGTPGGYGYTF. The whole variable domain, remainder taken from reference TRBV2 and TRBJ1-2, is EPEVTQTPSHQVTQMGQEVILRCVPISNHLYFYWYRQILGQKVEFLVSFYNNEISEKSEIFDDQFSVERPDGSNFTLKIRSTKLEDSAMYFCASSEVPGTPGGYGYTFGSGTRLTVV.

The V gene is TRBV30, the J gene TRBJ2-1; 12 positions agree with TRBD2. The CDR3 consists of 14 residues. V trimming: 0 bases; J trimming: 7 bases; junction bases outside the gene matches: 1. Germline-derived CDR1 and CDR2 are GTSNPN and SVGIG (reference sequence). CDR3 in DNA: TGTGCCTGGAGTGTAGGACTAGCGGGAAATGAGCAGTTCTTC. Its translation is CAWSVGLAGNEQFF.

The chain carries TRBV13 and TRBJ2-3, with D perhaps TRBD2 (6 bases). There are 16 residues in the CDR3. The V gene lost 8 bases and the J gene lost 2 bases, with 20 bases spanning the gap. CDR1 is PRHDT, CDR2 FYEKMQ, per germline (reference sequence). The CDR3 protein is CASQRGESTDTDTQYF. The CDR3 nucleotides read TGTGCCAGCCAGCGCGGGGAGAGTACAGACACAGATACGCAGTATTTT.

This clone appeared once. The chain employs TRBV29-1 and TRBJ2-1, with 11 positions matching TRBD1. Germline trimming cut 7 bases from V and 3 bases from J; bases unmatched to any gene: 14. This CDR3 is 17 amino acids long. CDR1 and CDR2 (germline): SQVTM, ANQGSEA. The CDR3 nucleotides are TGCAGCGAAGCCGGGACAGGGGGATTGTATGGCTACAATGAGCAGTTCTTC. The encoded protein is CSEAGTGGLYGYNEQFF.

This clone has only a few counts. In DNA form, the CDR3 reads TGCGCCAGCAGCCCTATGGGTGCCTCCTACGAGCAGTACTTC. This gives the protein CASSPMGASYEQYF. The chain has TRBV4-1 and TRBJ2-7; no clear D. V lost 4 bases, J lost 0 bases, and 10 bases lay in between. From germline, CDR1 is MGHRA and CDR2 YSYEKL. This CDR3 is 14 amino acids long.

V gene TRBV6-5 combines with J gene TRBJ2-7; 7 positions match TRBD2. The CDR3 spans 15 residues. The V gene's germline CDR1 is MNHEY and CDR2 SVGAGI. Losses at the gene ends were 3 bases for V and 6 bases for J; bases not matched to a gene: 11. The CDR3 coding sequence is TGTGCCAGCAGTTATAAGAGGGAGGGTGAGGGCGAGCAGTACTTC. Translation: CASSYKREGEGEQYF.

This clone was found once. The chain has TRBV5-1 and TRBJ1-2; 7 positions agree with TRBD1. The CDR3 contains 14 residues. Germline V gives CDR1 SGHRS, CDR2 YFSETQ. V lost 0 bases and J lost 4; bases outside the gene matches: 3. The CDR3 loop reads CASSLEGAGYGYTF. CDR3 in DNA: TGCGCCAGCAGCTTGGAGGGGGCAGGCTATGGCTACACCTTC.

This clone was seen just once. This chain uses TRBV28 with TRBJ1-5, with a weak D call TRBD1 (6 bases). V shed 5 bases and J shed 2 bases, with 16 bases lying between them. CDR3 length equals 16 residues. Germline CDR1 and CDR2: MDHEN and SYDVKM. CDR3 nucleotide sequence: TGTGCCAGCAGTCATACCACAGGGTTGGGCAATCAGCCCCAGCATTTT. Translated, it gives CASSHTTGLGNQPQHF.

The chain has TRBV19 and TRBJ2-5; 8 nucleotides agree with TRBD2. The trim removed 6 bases at V and 4 bases at J, leaving 7 bases unmatched. This CDR3 region has 14 residues. CDR1 LNHDA and CDR2 SQIVND come from the germline V gene (reference sequence). The CDR3 region is CASSPGGGLETQYF. In DNA, the CDR3 is TGTGCCAGTAGCCCCGGGGGGGGACTAGAGACCCAGTACTTC.

The V call is TRBV4-2, the J call TRBJ2-3; D possibly corresponds to TRBD1 (6 bases). The V gene lost 0 bases and the J gene lost 3 bases, with 10 bases spanning the gap. Germline V lookup: CDR1 LGHNA, CDR2 YNFKEQ. The CDR3 sequence is 15 residues long. The CDR3 DNA is TGTGCCAGCAGCCAAGAAGGGGGATGGACAGATACGCAGTATTTT. Amino acids: CASSQEGGWTDTQYF.

The chain carries TRBV19 and TRBJ1-2, with TRBD1 matching over 8 bases. The junction had 4 bases not matched to a gene; V was cut back by 5 bases and J by 8 bases. This CDR3 has 12 amino acids. Germline values: CDR1 LNHDA, CDR2 SQIVND (reference sequence). CDR3 bases: TGTGCCAGTAGTCTCGGACAGGGAGGCTACACCTTC. It is translated as CASSLGQGGYTF.

The chain joins TRBV7-3 to TRBJ2-1; 10 bases map to TRBD2. Per the germline V gene, CDR1 is SGHTA and CDR2 is FQGTGA. The CDR3 has 15 amino acids. Trimming took 2 bases from V and 5 from J; bases not matched to a gene: 3. The CDR3 region has the DNA TGTGCCAGCAGCTTATATAGCGGGGGGAACAATGAGCAGTTCTTC. Translation gives CASSLYSGGNNEQFF.

CDR3 sequence: CASSYSLQNQPQHF. In DNA, the CDR3 is TGTGCCAGCAGTTACTCGCTGCAAAATCAGCCCCAGCATTTT. V gene TRBV6-6 combines with J gene TRBJ1-5; D is uncertain. This CDR3 is built from 14 residues. The V end was cut by 0 bases, the J end by 4 bases, with 7 bases between. Germline assignment: CDR1 MNHNY and CDR2 SVGAGI (reference sequence).

The sample holds one count of this clone. The chain couples TRBV14 to TRBJ2-2, with D possibly called TRBD1 or TRBD2 (5 bases each). The CDR3 totals 18 residues. Trimming shortened V by 2 bases and J by 3 bases, and 19 bases separated the two germline ends. Germline loops: CDR1 SGHDN, CDR2 FVKESK. CDR3: CASSQSPFRDPDTGELFF. In DNA form, the CDR3 reads TGTGCCAGCAGCCAATCACCCTTTAGGGACCCAGACACCGGGGAGCTGTTTTTT.